Listed below are T cell receptor beta chains from one sample, sequenced in a study of T cell responses to AZD1222 COVID-19 vaccine. Clones were sequenced by immunoSEQ multiplex PCR, and TCRdb holds only the in-frame ones, with some missing. The table includes about 110,000 clones, 91% detected once. The specimen was peripheral blood, collected on day 0 of AZD1222 vaccination. These TCRs come from an adult in good health. Each CDR3 is given with its conserved first and last residue. The D gene is left open where the match is weak. Size tells how often a clone was seen (once, few, many) or the class of an expanded clone, and some rows leave it out.

clone size | J gene | D gene | V gene | CDR3 DNA | CDR3 protein
. | TRBJ2-1 | . | TRBV5-1 | TGCGCCAGCAGCCCGGAGGACGGAACCCTAGGCGATGAGCAGTTCTTC | CASSPEDGTLGDEQFF
once | TRBJ2-7 | TRBD1 | TRBV2 | TGTGCCAGCAGTCAAGGGACAGCCTACGAGCAGTACTTC | CASSQGTAYEQYF
. | TRBJ1-3 | TRBD1 | TRBV27 | TGTGCCAGCAGTTTACGACAGGGCTCTGGAAACACCATATATTTT | CASSLRQGSGNTIYF
. | TRBJ2-4 | . | TRBV6-2/TRBV6-3 | TGTGCCAGCAGTTACGGGGCCTTAGCCAAAAACATTCAGTACTTC | CASSYGALAKNIQYF
. | TRBJ1-1 | . | TRBV7-3 | TGTGCCAGCAGCGTGACAGCTAACACTGAAGCTTTCTTT | CASSVTANTEAFF
once | TRBJ1-2 | TRBD1 | TRBV12-3/TRBV12-4 | TGTGCCAGCATCTCGGGACAGGGAGATGGCTACACCTTC | CASISGQGDGYTF
. | TRBJ1-2 | . | TRBV19 | TGTGCCAGTAGTATACCGGGGCAGAACTATGGCTACACCTTC | CASSIPGQNYGYTF
. | TRBJ2-5 | . | TRBV29-1 | TGCAGCGTTGATGTTGGGTTTCAAGGCGGGACCCAGTACTTC | CSVDVGFQGGTQYF
. | TRBJ2-7 | . | TRBV27 | TGTGCCAGCAGTTCGCTAGGGGGACCCTCCTACGAGCAGTACTTC | CASSSLGGPSYEQYF
. | TRBJ1-2 | TRBD1 | TRBV27 | TGTGCCAGCAGTTTAGGTGGGACAGGGAACTATGGCTACACCTTC | CASSLGGTGNYGYTF
. | TRBJ2-3 | . | TRBV7-6 | TGTGCCAGCAGCTTAGCAGCGTTCACAGATACGCAGTATTTT | CASSLAAFTDTQYF
. | TRBJ1-2 | TRBD1 | TRBV6-2/TRBV6-3 | TGTGCCAGCAGTCGTCCCGGGACAGGGCCCTATGGCTACACCTTC | CASSRPGTGPYGYTF
. | TRBJ1-5 | TRBD1 | TRBV19 | TGTGCCAGTAGTAGTTGGGACAGGGGGCTTATAAGCAATCAGCCCCAGCATTTT | CASSSWDRGLISNQPQHF
. | TRBJ2-1 | . | TRBV10-1 | TGCGCCAGCAGTAACGGGGTTAGCTCCTACAATGAGCAGTTCTTC | CASSNGVSSYNEQFF
. | TRBJ2-3 | . | TRBV27 | TGTGCCAGCAGTTTATCTCGGGGGGACAGCCGCACAGATACGCAGTATTTT | CASSLSRGDSRTDTQYF
. | TRBJ1-2 | . | TRBV1 | TGCACCAGCAGCCCCACCCGCGACAGGGGTAACTATGGCTACACCTTC | CTSSPTRDRGNYGYTF
. | TRBJ1-1 | . | TRBV4-1 | TGCGCCAGCAGCCAACCTGGATGGGGGTATGCTTTCTTT | CASSQPGWGYAFF
. | TRBJ1-4 | . | TRBV6-1 | TGTGCCAGCAGTGACGCTGGTTTTAATGAAAAACTGTTTTTT | CASSDAGFNEKLFF
. | TRBJ1-4 | TRBD1 | TRBV15 | TGTGCCACCAGCAGAGCCCAGGGGGCAAGCGAAAAACTGTTTTTT | CATSRAQGASEKLFF
. | TRBJ2-2 | . | TRBV5-4 | TGTGCCAGCAGCTCGGGCTATAAGAACACCGGGGAGCTGTTTTTT | CASSSGYKNTGELFF
. | TRBJ1-4 | . | TRBV10-1 | TGCGCCAGCAGTGACGGAGCAACTAATGAAAAACTGTTTTTT | CASSDGATNEKLFF
. | TRBJ2-5 | TRBD1 | TRBV7-2 | TGTGCCAGCAGCTCGCGCTACGGACAGGGGGAGACCCAGTACTTC | CASSSRYGQGETQYF
. | TRBJ1-1 | TRBD1 | TRBV5-6 | TGTGCCAGCAGCTGGGTGACAGGGATGGTTCAAGGTGAAGCTTTCTTT | CASSWVTGMVQGEAFF
. | TRBJ2-5 | TRBD2 | TRBV11-2 | TGTGCCAGCAGTCTCATGACTAGCGGGATAGAGACCCAGTACTTC | CASSLMTSGIETQYF
. | TRBJ1-2 | . | TRBV15 | TGTGCCACCAGCAAACCAGGGACCTATGGCTACACCTTC | CATSKPGTYGYTF
. | TRBJ2-7 | . | TRBV4-1 | TGCGCCAGCAGCCAAGAAGCTTCTTACGAGCAGTACTTC | CASSQEASYEQYF
. | TRBJ2-7 | TRBD1 | TRBV5-4 | TGTGCCAGCAGCTTAGCCGGGACAGGGATTTACGAGCAGTACTTC | CASSLAGTGIYEQYF
. | TRBJ1-2 | . | TRBV3-1/TRBV3-2 | TGTGCCAGCAGCGGGGAGACAGGATCCTATGGCTACACCTTC | CASSGETGSYGYTF
once | TRBJ1-4 | . | TRBV2 | TGTGCCAGCAGTGAGGAAAATGAAAAACTGTTTTTT | CASSEENEKLFF
. | TRBJ1-1 | . | TRBV27 | TGTGCCAGCAGTTTATGGCCGGGGCTGAACACTGAAGCTTTCTTT | CASSLWPGLNTEAFF
. | TRBJ2-3 | TRBD2 | TRBV29-1 | TGCAGCGTTCCGACTAGCGGCACAGATACGCAGTATTTT | CSVPTSGTDTQYF